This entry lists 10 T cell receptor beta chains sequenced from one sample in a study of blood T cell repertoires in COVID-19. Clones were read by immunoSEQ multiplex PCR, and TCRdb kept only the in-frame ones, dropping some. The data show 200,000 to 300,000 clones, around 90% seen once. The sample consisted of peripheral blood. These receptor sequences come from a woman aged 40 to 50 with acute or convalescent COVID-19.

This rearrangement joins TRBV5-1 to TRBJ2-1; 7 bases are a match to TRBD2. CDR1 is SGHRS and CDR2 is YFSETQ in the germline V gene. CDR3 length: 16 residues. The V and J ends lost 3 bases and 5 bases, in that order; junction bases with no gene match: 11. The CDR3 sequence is CASSWRMGGGDNEQFF. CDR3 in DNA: TGCGCCAGCAGCTGGCGTATGGGCGGGGGTGACAATGAGCAGTTCTTC.

CDR3 sequence: CASSPIGNEKLFF. As DNA, the CDR3 is TGTGCCAGCAGCCCCATCGGTAATGAAAAACTGTTTTTT. The chain couples TRBV3-1 (or the pseudogene TRBV3-2) to TRBJ1-4; D unresolved. CDR1 LGHDT and CDR2 YNNKEL come from the germline V gene (reference sequence). This CDR3 region has 13 residues. V was clipped by 4 bases and J by 4 bases, with 7 bases between them.

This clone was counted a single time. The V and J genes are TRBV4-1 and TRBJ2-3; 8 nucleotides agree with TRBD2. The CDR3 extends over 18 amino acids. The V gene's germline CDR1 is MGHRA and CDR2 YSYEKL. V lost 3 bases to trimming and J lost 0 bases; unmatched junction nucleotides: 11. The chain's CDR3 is CASSQILQRGWSTDTQYF. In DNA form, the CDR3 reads TGCGCCAGCAGCCAGATCCTCCAGCGGGGGTGGAGCACAGATACGCAGTATTTT.

CDR3 sequence (DNA): TGCGCCAGCAGCTTGGCCGTGACAGAGAACACTGAAGCTTTCTTT. Its protein is CASSLAVTENTEAFF. The J gene is TRBJ1-1, the V gene TRBV5-1; D may be TRBD1 (5 bases). Germline-derived CDR1 and CDR2 are SGHRS and YFSETQ. Trimming pared 0 bases from V and 1 base from J, leaving 10 bases between. The CDR3 has 15 amino acids.

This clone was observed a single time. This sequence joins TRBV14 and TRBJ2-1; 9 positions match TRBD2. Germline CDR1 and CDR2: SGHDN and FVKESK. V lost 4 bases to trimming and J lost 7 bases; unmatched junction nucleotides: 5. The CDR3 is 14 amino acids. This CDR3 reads CASSPTSGPNEQFF. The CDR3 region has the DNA TGTGCCAGCAGCCCCACTAGCGGGCCGAATGAGCAGTTCTTC. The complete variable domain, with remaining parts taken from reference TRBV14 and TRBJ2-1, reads EAGVTQFPSHSVIEKGQTVTLRCDPISGHDNLYWYRRVMGKEIKFLLHFVKESKQDESGMPNNRFLAERTGGTYSTLKVQPAELEDSGVYFCASSPTSGPNEQFFGPGTRLTVL.

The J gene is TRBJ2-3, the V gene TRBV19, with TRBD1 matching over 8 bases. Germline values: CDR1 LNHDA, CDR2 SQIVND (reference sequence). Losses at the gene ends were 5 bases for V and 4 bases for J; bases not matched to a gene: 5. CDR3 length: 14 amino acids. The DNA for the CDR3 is TGTGCCAGTAGTCCCGGGACAGGAGCAGATACGCAGTATTTT. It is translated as CASSPGTGADTQYF.

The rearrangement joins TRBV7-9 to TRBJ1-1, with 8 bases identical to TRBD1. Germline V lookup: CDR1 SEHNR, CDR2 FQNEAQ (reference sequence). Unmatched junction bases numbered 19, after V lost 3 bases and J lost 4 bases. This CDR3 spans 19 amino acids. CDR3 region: CASSFVSPGQGIFGTEAFF. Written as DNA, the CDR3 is TGTGCCAGCAGCTTCGTATCTCCCGGACAGGGAATTTTTGGCACTGAAGCTTTCTTT.

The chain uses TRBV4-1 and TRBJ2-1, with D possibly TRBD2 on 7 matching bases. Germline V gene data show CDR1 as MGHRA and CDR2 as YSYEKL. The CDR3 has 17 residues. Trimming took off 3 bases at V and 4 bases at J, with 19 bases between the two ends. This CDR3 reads CASSQVFGGGQYNEQFF. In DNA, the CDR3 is TGCGCCAGCAGCCAGGTTTTTGGCGGGGGACAATACAATGAGCAGTTCTTC.

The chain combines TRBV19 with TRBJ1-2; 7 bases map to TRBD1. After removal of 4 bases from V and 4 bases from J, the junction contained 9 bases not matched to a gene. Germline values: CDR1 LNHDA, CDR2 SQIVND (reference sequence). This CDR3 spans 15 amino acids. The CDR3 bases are TGTGCCAGTAGTACCCTCACAGGGGAAGCCTATGGCTACACCTTC. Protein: CASSTLTGEAYGYTF.

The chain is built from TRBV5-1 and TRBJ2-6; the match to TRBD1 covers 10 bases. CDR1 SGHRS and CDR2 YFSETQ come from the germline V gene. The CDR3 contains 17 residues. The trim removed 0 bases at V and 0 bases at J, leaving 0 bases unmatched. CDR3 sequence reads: CASSLGTGGSGANVLTF. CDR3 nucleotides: TGCGCCAGCAGCTTGGGGACAGGGGGCTCTGGGGCCAACGTCCTGACTTTC. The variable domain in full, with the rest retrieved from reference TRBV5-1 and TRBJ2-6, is KAGVTQTPRYLIKTRGQQVTLSCSPISGHRSVSWYQQTPGQGLQFLFEYFSETQRNKGNFPGRFSGRQFSNSRSEMNVSTLELGDSALYLCASSLGTGGSGANVLTFGAGSRLTVL.